This T cell receptor beta chain was retrieved from a study of regulatory and conventional T cells in RAG deficiency. The sorted regulatory T cells were CD4+, CD25-high and CD127-low, with genomic DNA sequenced. Findings and limits, study-wide: Compared with controls, unique Treg TCR beta sequences dropped about 100-fold in Omenn syndrome and CID/AS. Shorter CDR3s in all patient subsets; >85% Treg-Tconv overlap in Omenn. Shannon entropy fell and Simpson indices rose in RAG-deficient patients.

Produced via immunoSEQ multiplex PCR; TCRdb's table is partial and in-frame only. Of 7,100 or so clones in the sample, around 90% were seen once. The junction had 6 bases not matched to a gene; V was cut back by 4 bases and J by 0 bases. The germline V gene has CDR1 LNHDA and CDR2 SQIVND (reference sequence). The CDR3 consists of 16 residues. This clone was counted between two and nine times. Its matching antigen is unknown. The same specimen was also included in a second study, on regulatory T cells. That publication notes: The PCR used 52 TRBV and 13 TRBJ primers.

The sequenced sample was CD127- CD25+ CD4+ Tregs sorted from blood. The origin of this receptor is a human donor in good health. The chain has TRBV19 and TRBJ2-3; 8 nucleotides line up with TRBD1. This chain's CDR3 is CASSTGTGGSTDTQYF. CDR3 DNA: TGTGCCAGTAGTACCGGGACAGGTGGGAGCACAGATACGCAGTATTTT.